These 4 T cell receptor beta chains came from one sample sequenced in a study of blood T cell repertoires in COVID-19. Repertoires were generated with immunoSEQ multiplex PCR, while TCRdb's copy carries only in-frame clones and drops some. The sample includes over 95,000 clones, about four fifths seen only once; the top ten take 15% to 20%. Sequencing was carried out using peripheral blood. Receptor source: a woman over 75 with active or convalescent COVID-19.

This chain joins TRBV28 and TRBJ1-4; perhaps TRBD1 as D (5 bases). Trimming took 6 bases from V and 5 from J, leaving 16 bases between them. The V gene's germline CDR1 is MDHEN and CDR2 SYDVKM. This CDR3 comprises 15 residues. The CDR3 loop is CASSQIWGGNEKLFF. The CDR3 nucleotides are TGTGCCAGCAGCCAAATCTGGGGGGGGAATGAAAAACTGTTTTTT.

The CDR3 spells CASSPLAGGTGELFF. Here the CDR3 DNA reads TGTGCCAGTAGTCCCCTAGCGGGAGGTACCGGGGAGCTGTTTTTT. The gene calls are TRBV19 and TRBJ2-2; 11 positions agree with TRBD2. Trimming at V came to 5 bases and at J to 5 bases, leaving 4 bases not matched to a gene. The CDR3 is 15 amino acids. CDR1 LNHDA and CDR2 SQIVND come from the germline V gene (reference sequence).

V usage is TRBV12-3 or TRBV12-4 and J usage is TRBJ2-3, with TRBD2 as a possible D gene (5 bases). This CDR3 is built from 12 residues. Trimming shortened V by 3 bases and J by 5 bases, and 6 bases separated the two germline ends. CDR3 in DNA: TGTGCCAGCAGTTTTGGAGGAGATACGCAGTATTTT. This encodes CASSFGGDTQYF.

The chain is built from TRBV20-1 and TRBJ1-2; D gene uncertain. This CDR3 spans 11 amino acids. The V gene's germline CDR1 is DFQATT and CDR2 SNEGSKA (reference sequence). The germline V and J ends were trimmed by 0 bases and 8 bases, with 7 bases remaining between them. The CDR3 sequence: CSARDLFGYTF. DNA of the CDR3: TGCAGTGCTAGAGATCTGTTCGGCTACACCTTC.